Reported below is one TCR beta chain. No cognate antigen has been identified for it. There are no base qualities to consult, and no much larger clone falls within one base. To sequence the TCRbeta CDR3 region, genomic DNA was isolated from the sorted cells. The immunoSEQ Assay was used to sequence the TCRbeta CDR3 regions. TCRdb holds this immuneACCESS table with in-frame rearrangements only. Some clones are missing; in checked studies, unresolved V genes explain under half, and the rest has no known cause. The sample contains about 66,000 clones, approximately 86% of them found a single time. Around 3.7% of the sample goes to the ten largest clones. The sample originates from a study of OX40 agonist ivuxolimab in advanced cancers. About the full investigation: Ivuxolimab, which targeted the costimulatory receptor OX40 (CD134), was an agonistic, fully human IgG2 monoclonal antibody. Intravenous ivuxolimab was administered to patients every 2 weeks at six dose levels: 0.01, 0.1, 0.3, 1.5, 3 and 10 mg/kg. Of the roughly 51 patients in dose escalation, 19 had hepatocellular carcinoma, around 15 had melanoma, 9 had renal cell carcinoma and 9 had head and neck cancer. In the dose-escalation cohort, 82.7% of patients were male, and the mean age was approximately 60 years, with a range of about 20 to 79. Prior anti-PD-1, anti-PD-L1 or anti-CTLA-4 therapy was permitted, and about 40% of dose-escalation patients had received checkpoint inhibitors. Partial responses occurred in three dose-escalation patients: two with cutaneous melanoma and one with hepatocellular carcinoma. Peripheral TCRbeta sequencing was intended to test whether TCR sequence diversity was altered and clonal T-cell expansion was caused by ivuxolimab. The paper reports the monotherapy dose-escalation portion (N of about 51 patients) of the phase I ivuxolimab trial. Broad study findings and their caveats: Low levels of normalized T-cell clonal expansion were also seen in some patients who did not respond. At doses from 0.1 to 3.0 mg/kg, clonal expansion was seen in both CD4+ and CD8+ blood T cells between baseline and week 6. In the 0.1-3.0 mg/kg groups, partial responders had among the lowest normalized peripheral clonal expansion, particularly in CD8+ T cells. After ivuxolimab, expanded clones were on average more numerous among CD8+ T cells than among CD4+ T cells. Antigen specificity was not determined for the clonally expanded peripheral T cells.

Patients with autoimmune disease history or receiving systemic immunosuppression were excluded from the trial. Peripheral blood for TCR sequencing was drawn from every dose cohort at baseline, at cycle 4 day 1 and at cycle 7 day 1. Samples were obtained from an open-label, multicenter, first-in-human phase I dose-escalation trial of ivuxolimab. Adults with locally advanced or metastatic melanoma, renal cell carcinoma, hepatocellular carcinoma or head and neck squamous cell carcinoma were enrolled in the trial. CD4+ and CD8+ T cells were sorted separately from peripheral blood before TCR sequencing. The germline V gene (reference sequence) gives CDR1 as MNHEY and CDR2 as SMNVEV. Trimming at the junction amounts to 7 bases on V and 3 bases on J, and the germline ends lie 18 bases apart. The CDR3 sequence holds 15 residues, the cysteine and phenylalanine included. The kept DNA is CDR3 alone, 45 bases in frame from the first base.

The origin of this receptor is an adult with an advanced solid tumor such as melanoma, head and neck, liver or kidney cancer. The rearranged segments are TRBV27 and TRBJ2-5, with a weak D call of TRBD2 (6 bases match). The sequencing used CD4+ or CD8+ T cells sorted from blood, collected in a trial of the OX40 agonist ivuxolimab. The sequence in DNA is TGTGCCAGCAAATCACGCTTTGGGACTGAAGAGACCCAGTACTTC. Its product reads: CASKSRFGTEETQYF.